This T cell receptor (beta chain) was identified in a study of a mutant IDH1 vaccine in newly diagnosed glioma. As for the study in general: The initiation of vaccination occurred 4-6 weeks after radiotherapy alone, or with temozolomide cycles. Treated patients showed a male proportion of roughly 60%, a female proportion of roughly 38%, and a mean age of roughly 40 years.

This clone has just a few counts. Its antigen is still unknown. Assay: immunoSEQ multiplex PCR; the TCRdb copy retains only in-frame clones and omits some. The data hold around 70,000 clones, with around nine tenths observed a single time. The germline V gene encodes CDR1 MNHNY and CDR2 SVGAGI (reference sequence). The CDR3 extends over 12 amino acids. V dropped 6 bases and J dropped 8 bases, with 8 bases sitting between them. Described time point: week 35, safety follow-up. Doses of 300 ug of mutant IDH1 20-mer peptide were given with topical imiquimod. New astrocytomas of WHO grade 3 or 4 that were IDH1-mutant and ATRX-lost were found in the donors.

The gene calls are TRBV6-6 and TRBJ1-6; D not resolved. The TCR sequence derives from a man under 40 with glioma. Source: PBMCs, taken from a glioma patient whose treatment included an IDH1 peptide vaccine. CDR3 sequence: CASSPSDSPLHF. The CDR3 region has the DNA TGTGCCAGCAGCCCCTCAGATTCACCCCTCCACTTT.